The 24 T cell receptor beta chains listed next were all sequenced from one sample in a study of fetal regulatory T cell absence and autoimmunity. Data came from immunoSEQ multiplex PCR; TCRdb stores just in-frame clones and leaves some out. The table lists more than 85,000 clones, around 72% of them singletons. The sequenced sample was pancreas tissue. All receptors derive from a male donor with IPEX syndrome.

The chain carries TRBV19 and TRBJ2-1, with 7 bases fitting TRBD2. Germline V gene lookup returns CDR1 LNHDA and CDR2 SQIVND (reference sequence). CDR3 size: 15 residues. V shed 3 bases and J 4 bases; nucleotides not matched to a gene: 6. The CDR3 is CASSMAGEGYNEQFF. Here the CDR3 DNA reads TGTGCCAGTAGTATGGCGGGGGAGGGTTACAATGAGCAGTTCTTC.

This sequence joins TRBV7-6 and TRBJ2-1, with 9 bases matching TRBD1. The V segment lost 1 base and the J segment 7 bases; nucleotides outside the gene matches: 8. This CDR3 comprises 16 residues. Germline lookup yields CDR1 SGHVS and CDR2 FNYEAQ. CDR3: CASSLVGTGILNEQFF. For the CDR3, the DNA is TGTGCCAGCAGCTTAGTAGGGACAGGGATTCTAAATGAGCAGTTCTTC.

This clone came up a few times. The genes are TRBV14 and TRBJ2-2, with 11 nucleotides matching TRBD2. Unmatched junction bases numbered 1, after V lost 0 bases and J lost 1 base. The CDR3 sequence is 17 residues long. Germline assignment: CDR1 SGHDN and CDR2 FVKESK. In DNA, the CDR3 is TGTGCCAGCAGCCAAGATCTAGCGGGAGGGAACACCGGGGAGCTGTTTTTT. It is translated as CASSQDLAGGNTGELFF. The variable domain in full, completed from reference TRBV14 and TRBJ2-2, reads EAGVTQFPSHSVIEKGQTVTLRCDPISGHDNLYWYRRVMGKEIKFLLHFVKESKQDESGMPNNRFLAERTGGTYSTLKVQPAELEDSGVYFCASSQDLAGGNTGELFFGEGSRLTVL.

J is TRBJ1-4 and V is TRBV7-9; D is possibly TRBD1 (5 bases). The germline V gene has CDR1 SEHNR and CDR2 FQNEAQ (reference sequence). The CDR3 covers 15 residues. Deletions cut 1 base from V and 5 bases from J, with 11 bases between. CDR3 residues: CASSLGAGLNEKLFF. The DNA of the CDR3 is TGTGCCAGCAGCTTAGGGGCAGGGCTCAATGAAAAACTGTTTTTT.

The chain recombines TRBV5-6 with TRBJ1-4; D remains unclear. Germline V CDR1 and CDR2: SGHDT, YYEEEE. The V end lost 4 bases, the J end lost 5 bases, and 9 bases lay between the germline ends. This CDR3 region has 13 residues. CDR3 in DNA: TGTGCCAGCAGCCGTTTCCTGAATGAAAAACTGTTTTTT. It yields the protein CASSRFLNEKLFF.

V usage is TRBV6-5 and J usage is TRBJ2-2, with D perhaps matching TRBD1 (6 bases). The CDR3 runs to 16 residues. Germline V gene data show CDR1 as MNHEY and CDR2 as SVGAGI. V lost 2 bases and J lost 1, with 11 bases in between. CDR3 DNA: TGTGCCAGCAGTTACACAGGGAAGGGGAACACCGGGGAGCTGTTTTTT. This sequence encodes CASSYTGKGNTGELFF.

This rearrangement joins TRBV6-1 to TRBJ2-7, with D possibly TRBD2 on 5 matching bases. CDR3 size: 16 residues. In germline, CDR1 is MNHNS, CDR2 SASEGT. V shed 3 bases and J shed 1 base, with 16 bases lying between them. CDR3 in amino acids: CASSERPRLPSYEQYF. CDR3 in DNA: TGTGCCAGCAGTGAGAGGCCCCGACTACCTTCCTACGAGCAGTACTTC.

CDR3 in DNA: TGTGCCAGCAGCCACTCCAGGACCTACGAGCAGTACTTC. Its protein is CASSHSRTYEQYF. V usage is TRBV5-5 and J usage is TRBJ2-7; unclear D gene. The CDR3 totals 13 residues. V was trimmed by 4 bases and J by 2 bases, leaving 10 bases between them. CDR1 is SGHKS, CDR2 YYEKEE, per germline (reference sequence).

This clone was detected a few times. V usage is TRBV2 and J usage is TRBJ2-7; 7 bases map to TRBD2. Germline V CDR1 and CDR2: SNHLY, FYNNEI. The CDR3 is made up of 12 amino acids. J lost 3 bases, V lost 6 bases, and 2 bases had no gene match. CDR3 amino acids: CASRGGIYEQYF. The CDR3, as DNA: TGTGCCAGCAGGGGGGGGATCTACGAGCAGTACTTC.

This clone turned up a few times. The chain couples TRBV5-4 to TRBJ1-1, with 9 bases aligning to TRBD1. The CDR3 is made up of 17 amino acids. Trimming cost V 4 bases and J 0 bases; bases outside gene matches: 10. The germline gives CDR1 SGHNT, CDR2 YYREEE (reference sequence). In DNA form, the CDR3 reads TGTGCCAGCAGCGCAACCGGGACAGGGCTCATGAACACTGAAGCTTTCTTT. The encoded protein is CASSATGTGLMNTEAFF.

Here the CDR3 DNA reads TGTGCCAGCAGCTCCACAGGGGAGCAGTACTTC. Translating gives CASSSTGEQYF. The chain joins TRBV7-6 to TRBJ2-7, with a tentative D call TRBD1 (6 bases). Germline V gene sequence: CDR1 SGHVS, CDR2 FNYEAQ. This CDR3 region has 11 residues. Trimming cost V 4 bases and J 7 bases, with 8 bases left between them.

This clone was seen once. This chain joins TRBV5-4 and TRBJ2-7; D remains ambiguous. The CDR3 totals 14 residues. V was shortened by 2 bases and J by 3 bases, with 12 bases between the two germline ends. The germline V gene encodes CDR1 SGHNT and CDR2 YYREEE (reference sequence). Here the CDR3 DNA reads TGTGCCAGCAGCTTTGGGCCTTCTATCTACGAGCAGTACTTC. It is translated as CASSFGPSIYEQYF. Combining the CDR3 with reference TRBV5-4 and TRBJ2-7 gives the whole variable domain ETGVTQSPTHLIKTRGQQVTLRCSSQSGHNTVSWYQQALGQGPQFIFQYYREEENGRGNFPPRFSGLQFPNYSSELNVNALELDDSALYLCASSFGPSIYEQYFGPGTRLTVT.

The V and J genes are TRBV27 and TRBJ1-6; tentative D call: TRBD1 (6 bases). From germline, CDR1 is MNHEY and CDR2 SMNVEV (reference sequence). Trimming removed 11 bases at V and 4 bases at J, with 18 bases between. The CDR3 is made up of 15 amino acids. The CDR3 sequence: CAATGGPLYNSPLHF. Written as DNA, the CDR3 is TGTGCCGCCACCGGGGGGCCCCTATATAATTCACCCCTCCACTTT.

The chain recombines TRBV10-2 with TRBJ1-2, with unresolved D. The CDR3 runs 16 residues. The germline V gene has CDR1 WSHSY and CDR2 SAAADI. Trimming took 5 bases from V and 4 from J, leaving 20 bases between them. In nucleotides, the CDR3 is TGCGCCAGCAGTCCCCCCAGGAGAGGCTTTGTCTATGGCTACACCTTC. As protein: CASSPPRRGFVYGYTF.

J is TRBJ1-1 and V is TRBV19; the D gene is possibly TRBD1 (5 bases). The germline gives CDR1 LNHDA, CDR2 SQIVND (reference sequence). The V gene lost 5 bases and the J gene lost 0 bases, with 10 bases spanning the gap. This CDR3 contains 14 residues. The CDR3 DNA is TGTGCCAGTAGTTTGGCAGGGATGAACACTGAAGCTTTCTTT. Its translation is CASSLAGMNTEAFF.

The V call is TRBV4-3, the J call TRBJ2-7; the D is unclear. This CDR3 region has 13 residues. Deletions cut 1 base from V and 3 bases from J, with 7 bases between. Per the germline V gene, CDR1 is LGHNA and CDR2 is YSLEER. The chain's CDR3 is CASSQVLSYEQYF. In nucleotides, the CDR3 is TGCGCCAGCAGCCAAGTTCTGAGCTACGAGCAGTACTTC.

The chain employs TRBV6-1 and TRBJ1-5; 8 nucleotides line up with TRBD1. The V and J ends lost 6 bases and 6 bases, in that order; junction bases with no gene match: 4. The CDR3 totals 13 residues. Germline assignment: CDR1 MNHNS and CDR2 SASEGT. The CDR3 region has the DNA TGTGCCAGCAGGCACAGGGGGGCTCAGCCCCAGCATTTT. Protein sequence: CASRHRGAQPQHF.

This clone appeared once. The chain combines TRBV27 with TRBJ1-5; 7 bases match TRBD1. Trimming took 3 bases from V and 1 from J; bases not matched to a gene: 3. Per the germline V gene, CDR1 is MNHEY and CDR2 is SMNVEV (reference sequence). This CDR3 has 15 amino acids. The CDR3 spells CASSLEGASNQPQHF. The CDR3 DNA is TGTGCCAGCAGTTTGGAGGGGGCGAGCAATCAGCCCCAGCATTTT.

The rearrangement joins TRBV5-1 to TRBJ2-3; weak D call: TRBD1 (6 bases). Germline CDR1 SGHRS, CDR2 YFSETQ. This CDR3 comprises 14 residues. The V and J ends lost 4 bases and 3 bases respectively, with 12 bases between them. The CDR3 loop is CASSHFTGTDTQYF. As DNA, the CDR3 is TGCGCCAGCAGCCACTTCACAGGGACAGATACGCAGTATTTT.

The chain uses TRBV5-4 and TRBJ2-5; D is ambiguous. Trimming pared 4 bases from V and 5 bases from J, leaving 12 bases between. There are 13 residues in the CDR3. The germline V gene encodes CDR1 SGHNT and CDR2 YYREEE (reference sequence). The CDR3 protein is CASSPVSTETQYF. CDR3 nucleotide sequence: TGTGCCAGCAGCCCCGTTTCTACCGAGACCCAGTACTTC.

This clone was picked up one time. The genes are TRBV28 and TRBJ2-2; tentative D call: TRBD2 (6 bases). The CDR3 runs 18 residues. The V end lost 4 bases, the J end lost 0 bases, and 18 bases lay between the germline ends. The germline gives CDR1 MDHEN, CDR2 SYDVKM. CDR3 loop: CASSSQFPGLSNTGELFF. The CDR3 bases are TGTGCCAGCAGTTCCCAATTTCCGGGACTCTCGAACACCGGGGAGCTGTTTTTT. Full variable domain (rest looked up from reference TRBV28 and TRBJ2-2): DVKVTQSSRYLVKRTGEKVFLECVQDMDHENMFWYRQDPGLGLRLIYFSYDVKMKEKGDIPEGYSVSREKKERFSLILESASTNQTSMYLCASSSQFPGLSNTGELFFGEGSRLTVL.

This chain joins TRBV11-2 and TRBJ2-3; TRBD2 is a possible D gene (5 bases). Germline CDR1 and CDR2: SGHAT and FQNNGV. The CDR3 extends over 18 amino acids. With 5 bases removed from V and 0 bases from J, the gap between germline ends came to 21 bases. The CDR3 sequence is CASSPRLRAVPSTDTQYF. CDR3 nucleotide sequence: TGTGCCAGCAGCCCTCGCCTCAGAGCGGTCCCTAGCACAGATACGCAGTATTTT.

This clone was observed once. The V call is TRBV9, the J call TRBJ2-7; TRBD1 aligns across 8 bases. V trimming: 4 bases; J trimming: 2 bases; junction bases outside the gene matches: 8. Germline lookup yields CDR1 SGDLS and CDR2 YYNGEE. This CDR3 has 15 residues. CDR3 DNA: TGTGCCAGCAGCCGACTACCGGGACAGGCCTACGAGCAGTACTTC. This translates into CASSRLPGQAYEQYF.

With respect to this clone: The same CDR3 can be traced to other DNA sequences in this sample. The V gene is TRBV30, the J gene TRBJ1-6, with 8 bases aligning to TRBD1. Unmatched junction bases numbered 3, after V lost 0 bases and J lost 2 bases. The V gene's germline CDR1 is GTSNPN and CDR2 SVGIG (reference sequence). The CDR3 loop spans 16 amino acids. The CDR3: CAWSVDRGPYNSPLHF. The CDR3 DNA reads TGTGCCTGGAGTGTAGACAGGGGCCCCTATAATTCACCCCTCCACTTT.